This TCR beta chain was identified in a study of PD-1 blockade in classical Hodgkin lymphoma. Each patient's relapse followed autologous stem cell transplantation, and brentuximab vedotin exposure varied. Assay used: immunoSEQ multiplex PCR; TCRdb lists only in-frame clones, some missing. The data contain about 60,000 clones, more than 75% of them singletons. Germline CDR1 is SGHRS and CDR2 is YFSETQ. With 3 bases removed from V and 2 bases from J, the gap between germline ends came to 13 bases. This CDR3 region has 15 residues. The material was peripheral blood mononuclear cells (PBMCs), obtained at baseline. The sequence was collected from a human donor with classical Hodgkin lymphoma. The V call is TRBV5-1, the J call TRBJ2-3, with D perhaps TRBD1 (5 bases). In DNA, the CDR3 is TGCGCCAGCAGCTACATCCAGGGTGTCACAGATACGCAGTATTTT. Translated, it gives CASSYIQGVTDTQYF. The whole variable domain, remainder taken from reference TRBV5-1 and TRBJ2-3, is KAGVTQTPRYLIKTRGQQVTLSCSPISGHRSVSWYQQTPGQGLQFLFEYFSETQRNKGNFPGRFSGRQFSNSRSEMNVSTLELGDSALYLCASSYIQGVTDTQYFGPGTRLTVL.